Presented here are 3 T cell receptor beta chains from one specimen sequenced in a study of blood T cell repertoires in COVID-19. Here immunoSEQ multiplex PCR was the method, and the copy in TCRdb shows in-frame clones only, minus some. The sample shows about 140,000 clones, roughly 84% of them seen only once. Sequenced sample: PBMCs or T cells enriched from blood (not recorded which). These TCRs come from a man aged 35-49 years with acute COVID-19.

This chain uses TRBV7-9 with TRBJ2-7; a weak D match, TRBD2 (5 bases). The CDR3 covers 13 residues. Looked up from germline, CDR1 is SEHNR and CDR2 is FQNEAQ (reference sequence). Trimming shortened V by 5 bases and J by 2 bases, and 10 bases separated the two germline ends. In DNA, the CDR3 is TGTGCCAGCAGCCTTACTAGTGCCTACGAGCAGTACTTC. This gives the protein CASSLTSAYEQYF.

The chain combines TRBV12-3 or TRBV12-4 with TRBJ2-5; the D is unclear. The CDR3 consists of 13 residues. V was pared by 3 bases and J by 5 bases, with 10 bases between. DNA of the CDR3: TGTGCCAGCAGTTTGGGCAATTTGGAGACCCAGTACTTC. Translation: CASSLGNLETQYF.

The chain is built from TRBV6-5 and TRBJ2-7; D perhaps matches TRBD2 (5 bases). Germline V gene sequence: CDR1 MNHEY, CDR2 SVGAGI. Trimming cost V 1 base and J 3 bases, with 7 bases left between them. The CDR3 runs to 13 residues. Here the CDR3 DNA reads TGTGCCAGCAGTTACTTCGAGGGCTACGAGCAGTACTTC. Translation: CASSYFEGYEQYF.